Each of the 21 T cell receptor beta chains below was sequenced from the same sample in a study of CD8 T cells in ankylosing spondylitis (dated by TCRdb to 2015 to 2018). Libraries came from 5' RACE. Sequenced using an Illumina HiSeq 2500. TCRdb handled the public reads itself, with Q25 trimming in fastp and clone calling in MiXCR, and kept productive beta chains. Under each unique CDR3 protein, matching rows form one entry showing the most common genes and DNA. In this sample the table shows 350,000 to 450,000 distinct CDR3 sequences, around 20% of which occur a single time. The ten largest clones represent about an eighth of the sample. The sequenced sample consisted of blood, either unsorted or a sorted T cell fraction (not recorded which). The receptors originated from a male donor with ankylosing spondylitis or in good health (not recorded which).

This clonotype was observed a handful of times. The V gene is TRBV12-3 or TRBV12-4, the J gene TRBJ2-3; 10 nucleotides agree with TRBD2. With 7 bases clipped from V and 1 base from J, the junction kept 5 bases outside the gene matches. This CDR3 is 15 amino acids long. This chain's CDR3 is CASTSLAGGTDTQYF. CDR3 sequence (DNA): TGTGCCAGCACCTCGCTAGCGGGGGGCACAGATACGCAGTATTTT.

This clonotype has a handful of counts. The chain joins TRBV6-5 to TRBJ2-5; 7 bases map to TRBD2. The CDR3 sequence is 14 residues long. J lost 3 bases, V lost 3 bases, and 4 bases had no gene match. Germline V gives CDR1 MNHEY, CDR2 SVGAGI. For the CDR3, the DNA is TGTGCCAGCAGTTATCGGCTAGCGGAAGAGACCCAGTACTTC. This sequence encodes CASSYRLAEETQYF.

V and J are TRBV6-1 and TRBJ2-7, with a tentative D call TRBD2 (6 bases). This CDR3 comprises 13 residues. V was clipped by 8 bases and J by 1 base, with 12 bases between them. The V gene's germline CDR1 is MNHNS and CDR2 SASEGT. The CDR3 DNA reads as TGTGCCAGCCAAATGGGGACTTCCTACGAGCAGTACTTC. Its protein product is CASQMGTSYEQYF.

In DNA, the CDR3 is TGTGCCAGCAGTTACCCAGGGTTGTGGACTGAAGCTTTCTTT. Translated, it gives CASSYPGLWTEAFF. This chain connects TRBV6-2 or TRBV6-3 to TRBJ1-1, with D possibly being TRBD1 (5 bases). This CDR3 comprises 14 residues. Germline V lookup: CDR1 MNHEY, CDR2 SVGEGT. The V gene lost 2 bases and the J gene lost 5 bases, with 12 bases spanning the gap.

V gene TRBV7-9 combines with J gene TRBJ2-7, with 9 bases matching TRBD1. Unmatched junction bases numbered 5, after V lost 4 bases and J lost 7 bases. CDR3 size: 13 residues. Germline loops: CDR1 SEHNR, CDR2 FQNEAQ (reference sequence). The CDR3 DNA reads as TGTGCCAGCAGCTCCGGGACAGGGTGGGAGCAGTACTTC. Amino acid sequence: CASSSGTGWEQYF.

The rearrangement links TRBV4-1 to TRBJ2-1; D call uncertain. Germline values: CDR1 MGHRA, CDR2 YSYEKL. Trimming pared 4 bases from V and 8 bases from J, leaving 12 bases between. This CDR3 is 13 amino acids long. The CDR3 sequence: CASSPEESDEQFF. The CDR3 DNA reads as TGCGCCAGCAGCCCCGAGGAATCAGATGAGCAGTTCTTC.

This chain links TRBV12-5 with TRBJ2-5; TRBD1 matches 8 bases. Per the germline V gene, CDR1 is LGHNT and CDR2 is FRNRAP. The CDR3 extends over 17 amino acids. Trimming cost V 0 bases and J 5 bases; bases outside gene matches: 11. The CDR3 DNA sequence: TGTGCTAGTGGTTTGGTCACACCAGGGGGCGTCGGCGAGACCCAGTACTTC. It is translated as CASGLVTPGGVGETQYF.

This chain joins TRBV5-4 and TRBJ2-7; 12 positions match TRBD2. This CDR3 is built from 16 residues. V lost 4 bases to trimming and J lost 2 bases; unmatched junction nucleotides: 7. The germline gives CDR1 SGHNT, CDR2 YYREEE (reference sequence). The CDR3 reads CASSSGLAGNTYEQYF. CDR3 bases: TGTGCCAGCAGCAGCGGACTAGCGGGGAACACCTACGAGCAGTACTTC.

The CDR3 here is CASSYRVAADTQYF. CDR3 in DNA: TGTGCCAGCAGTTACAGGGTAGCGGCAGATACGCAGTATTTT. This chain joins TRBV12-3 or TRBV12-4 and TRBJ2-3; D is perhaps TRBD1 or TRBD2 (6 bases each). V was clipped by 4 bases and J by 4 bases, with 12 bases between them. This CDR3 is 14 amino acids long.

The CDR3 loop reads CASGDIGQPTNTGELFF. Here the CDR3 DNA reads TGCGCCAGCGGGGATATTGGGCAGCCAACGAACACCGGGGAGCTGTTTTTT. This chain connects TRBV4-1 to TRBJ2-2; D is uncertain. This CDR3 is 17 amino acids long. The V end was cut by 8 bases, the J end by 0 bases, with 19 bases between. The germline V gene has CDR1 MGHRA and CDR2 YSYEKL.

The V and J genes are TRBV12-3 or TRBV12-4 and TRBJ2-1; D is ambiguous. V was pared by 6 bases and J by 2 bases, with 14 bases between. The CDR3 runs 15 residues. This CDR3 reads CASSAAGVPYNEQFF. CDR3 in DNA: TGTGCCAGCAGCGCTGCTGGGGTCCCCTACAATGAGCAGTTCTTC.

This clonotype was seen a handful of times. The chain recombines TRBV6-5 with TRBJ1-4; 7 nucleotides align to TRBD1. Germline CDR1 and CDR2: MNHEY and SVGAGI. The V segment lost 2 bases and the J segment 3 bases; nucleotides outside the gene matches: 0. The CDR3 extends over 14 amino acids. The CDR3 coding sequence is TGTGCCAGCAGTTACAGGGGGCCTAATGAAAAACTGTTTTTT. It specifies CASSYRGPNEKLFF.

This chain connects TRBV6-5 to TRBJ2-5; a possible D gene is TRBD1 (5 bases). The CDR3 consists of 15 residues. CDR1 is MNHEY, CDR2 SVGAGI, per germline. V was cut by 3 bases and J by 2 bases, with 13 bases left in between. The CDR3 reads CASSYIRQTQETQYF. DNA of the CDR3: TGTGCCAGCAGTTATATTCGACAGACACAAGAGACCCAGTACTTC.

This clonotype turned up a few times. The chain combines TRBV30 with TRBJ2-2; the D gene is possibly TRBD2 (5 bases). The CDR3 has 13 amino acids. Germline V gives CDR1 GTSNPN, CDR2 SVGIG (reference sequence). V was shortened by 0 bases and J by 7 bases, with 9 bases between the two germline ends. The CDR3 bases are TGTGCCTGGAGTGTACTAGGCGGCGGGGAGCTGTTTTTT. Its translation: CAWSVLGGGELFF.

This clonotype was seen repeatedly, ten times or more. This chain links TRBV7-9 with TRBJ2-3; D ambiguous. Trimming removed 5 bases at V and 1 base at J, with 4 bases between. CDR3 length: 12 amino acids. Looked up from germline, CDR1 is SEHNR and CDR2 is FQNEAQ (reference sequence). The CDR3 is CASSRGTDTQYF. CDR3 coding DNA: TGTGCCAGCAGCCGGGGCACAGATACGCAGTATTTT.

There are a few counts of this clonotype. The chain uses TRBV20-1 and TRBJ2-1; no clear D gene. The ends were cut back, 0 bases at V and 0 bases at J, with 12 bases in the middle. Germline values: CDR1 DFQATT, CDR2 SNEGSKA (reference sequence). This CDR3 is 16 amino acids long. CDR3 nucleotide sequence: TGCAGTGCTAGAGATCGCCTCTGGCTCTCCTACAATGAGCAGTTCTTC. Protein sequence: CSARDRLWLSYNEQFF.

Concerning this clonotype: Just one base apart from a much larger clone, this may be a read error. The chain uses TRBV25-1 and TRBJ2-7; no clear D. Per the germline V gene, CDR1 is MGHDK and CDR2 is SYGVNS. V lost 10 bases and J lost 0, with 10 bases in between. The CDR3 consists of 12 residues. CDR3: CATLNGSYEQYF. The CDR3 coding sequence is TGTGCCACCCTAAATGGCTCCTACGAGCAGTACTTC.

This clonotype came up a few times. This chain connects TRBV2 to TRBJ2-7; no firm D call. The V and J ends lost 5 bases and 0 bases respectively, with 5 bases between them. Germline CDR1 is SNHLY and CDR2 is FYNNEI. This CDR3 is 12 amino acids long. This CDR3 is CASSHYSYEQYF. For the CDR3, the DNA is TGTGCCAGCAGTCACTACTCCTACGAGCAGTACTTC.

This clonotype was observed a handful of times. CDR3 sequence reads: CASSQGLVRGDTQYF. The CDR3 DNA sequence: TGCGCCAGCAGCCAAGGACTAGTCAGGGGAGATACGCAGTATTTT. This chain joins TRBV4-1 and TRBJ2-3; D possibly matches TRBD1 or TRBD2 (6 bases each). The CDR3 has 15 amino acids. Trimming cost V 1 base and J 5 bases, with 13 bases left between them. Germline CDR1 reads MGHRA; CDR2 reads YSYEKL.

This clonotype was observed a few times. The CDR3 here is CANPLDRDQETQYF. CDR3 nucleotides: TGTGCCAACCCACTGGACAGGGACCAAGAGACCCAGTACTTC. The genes are TRBV2 and TRBJ2-5, with 8 bases that match TRBD1. Trimming cost V 10 bases and J 0 bases; bases outside gene matches: 7. The CDR3 sequence is 14 residues long. CDR1 and CDR2 (germline): SNHLY, FYNNEI.

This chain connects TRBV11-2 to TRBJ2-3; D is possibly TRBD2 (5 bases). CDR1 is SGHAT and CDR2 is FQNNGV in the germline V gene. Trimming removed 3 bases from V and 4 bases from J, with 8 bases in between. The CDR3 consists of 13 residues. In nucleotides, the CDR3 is TGTGCCAGCAGCTTCGGACTGGCAGATACGCAGTATTTT. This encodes CASSFGLADTQYF. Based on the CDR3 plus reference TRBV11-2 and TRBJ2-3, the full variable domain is EAGVAQSPRYKIIEKRQSVAFWCNPISGHATLYWYQQILGQGPKLLIQFQNNGVVDDSQLPKDRFSAERLKGVDSTLKIQPAKLEDSAVYLCASSFGLADTQYFGPGTRLTVL.